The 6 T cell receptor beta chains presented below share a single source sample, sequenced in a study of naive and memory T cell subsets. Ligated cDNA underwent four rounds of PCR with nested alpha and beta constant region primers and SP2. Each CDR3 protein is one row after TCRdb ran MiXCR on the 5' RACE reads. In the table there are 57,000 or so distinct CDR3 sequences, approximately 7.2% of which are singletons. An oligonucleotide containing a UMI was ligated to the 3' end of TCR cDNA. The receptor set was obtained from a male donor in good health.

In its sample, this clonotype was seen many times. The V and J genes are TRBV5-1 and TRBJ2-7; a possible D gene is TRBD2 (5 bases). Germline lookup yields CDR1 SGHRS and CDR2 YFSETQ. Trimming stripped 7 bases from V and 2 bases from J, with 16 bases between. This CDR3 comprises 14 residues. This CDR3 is CASPRRGPPYEQYF. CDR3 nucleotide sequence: TGCGCCAGCCCTAGGAGAGGGCCCCCCTACGAGCAGTACTTC.

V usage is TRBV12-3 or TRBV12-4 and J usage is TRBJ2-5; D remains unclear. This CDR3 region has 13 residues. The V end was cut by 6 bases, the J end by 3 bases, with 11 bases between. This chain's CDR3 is CASRPGPEETQYF. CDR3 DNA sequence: TGTGCCAGCAGACCCGGACCAGAAGAGACCCAGTACTTC.

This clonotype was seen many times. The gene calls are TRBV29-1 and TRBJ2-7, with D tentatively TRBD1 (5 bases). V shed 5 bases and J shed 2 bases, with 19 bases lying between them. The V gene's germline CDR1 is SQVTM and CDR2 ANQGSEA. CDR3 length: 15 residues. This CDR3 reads CSVRTTRQGTYEQYF. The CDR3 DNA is TGCAGCGTTCGAACGACACGCCAGGGTACCTACGAGCAGTACTTC.

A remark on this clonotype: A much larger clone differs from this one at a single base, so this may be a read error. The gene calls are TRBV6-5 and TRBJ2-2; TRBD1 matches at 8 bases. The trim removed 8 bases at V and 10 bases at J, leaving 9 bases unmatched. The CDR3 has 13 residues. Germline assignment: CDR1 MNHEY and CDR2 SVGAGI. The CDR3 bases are TGTGCCAGCGCCAGGGGACAGGCCGAGGAGCTGTTTTTT. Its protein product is CASARGQAEELFF.

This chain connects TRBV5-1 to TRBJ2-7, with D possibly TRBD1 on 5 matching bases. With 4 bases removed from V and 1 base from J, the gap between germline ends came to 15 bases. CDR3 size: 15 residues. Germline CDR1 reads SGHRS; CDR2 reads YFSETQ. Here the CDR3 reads CASSRDRTDSYEQYF. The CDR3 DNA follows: TGCGCCAGCAGCCGCGACAGAACTGATTCCTACGAGCAGTACTTC.

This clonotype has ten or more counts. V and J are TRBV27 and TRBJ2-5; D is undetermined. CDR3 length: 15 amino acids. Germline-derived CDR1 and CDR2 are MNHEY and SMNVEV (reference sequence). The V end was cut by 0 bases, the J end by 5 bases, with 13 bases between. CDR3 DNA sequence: TGTGCCAGCAGTTTATCGATCGAGTTCCGGGAGACCCAGTACTTC. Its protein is CASSLSIEFRETQYF.